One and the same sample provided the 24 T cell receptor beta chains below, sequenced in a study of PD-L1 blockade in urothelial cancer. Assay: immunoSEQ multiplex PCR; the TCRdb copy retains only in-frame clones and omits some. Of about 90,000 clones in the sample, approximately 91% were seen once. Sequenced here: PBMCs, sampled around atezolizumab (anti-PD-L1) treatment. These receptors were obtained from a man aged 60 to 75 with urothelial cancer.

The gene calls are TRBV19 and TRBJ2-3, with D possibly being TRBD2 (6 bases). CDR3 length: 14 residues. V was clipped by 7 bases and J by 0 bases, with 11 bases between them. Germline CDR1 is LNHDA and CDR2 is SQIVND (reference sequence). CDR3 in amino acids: CASMWRGSTDTQYF. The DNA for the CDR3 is TGTGCCAGTATGTGGCGGGGAAGCACAGATACGCAGTATTTT.

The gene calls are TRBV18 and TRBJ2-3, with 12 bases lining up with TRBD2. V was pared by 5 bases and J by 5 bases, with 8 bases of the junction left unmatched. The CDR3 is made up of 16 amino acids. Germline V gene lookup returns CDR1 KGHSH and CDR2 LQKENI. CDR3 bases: TGTGCCAGCTCAGAGGGACTAGCGGGTCTTGGAGATACGCAGTATTTT. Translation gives CASSEGLAGLGDTQYF.

The CDR3 DNA reads as TGTGCCAGTACCCACAGGGAAAGCAATCAGCCCCAGCATTTT. Protein sequence: CASTHRESNQPQHF. The chain is built from TRBV19 and TRBJ1-5; D possibly corresponds to TRBD1 (6 bases). The CDR3 loop spans 14 amino acids. CDR1 is LNHDA and CDR2 is SQIVND in the germline V gene (reference sequence). The ends were cut back, 7 bases at V and 1 base at J, with 11 bases in the middle. Looking up the rest from reference TRBV19 and TRBJ1-5 gives the full variable domain: DGGITQSPKYLFRKEGQNVTLSCEQNLNHDAMYWYRQDPGQGLRLIYYSQIVNDFQKGDIAEGYSVSREKKESFPLTVTSAQKNPTAFYLCASTHRESNQPQHFGDGTRLSIL.

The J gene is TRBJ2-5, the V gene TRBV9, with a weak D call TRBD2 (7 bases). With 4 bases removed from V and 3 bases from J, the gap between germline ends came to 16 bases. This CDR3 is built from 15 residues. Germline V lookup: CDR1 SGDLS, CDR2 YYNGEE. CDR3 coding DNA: TGTGCCAGCAGCCCCCCGGGGGGCGGGGAAGAGACCCAGTACTTC. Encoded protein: CASSPPGGGEETQYF.

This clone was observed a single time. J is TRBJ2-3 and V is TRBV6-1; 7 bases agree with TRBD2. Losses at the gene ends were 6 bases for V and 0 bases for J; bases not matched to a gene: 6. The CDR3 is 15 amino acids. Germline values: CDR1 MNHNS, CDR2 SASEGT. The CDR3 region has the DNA TGTGCCAGCAGCCTCAAGGGAGGGAGCACAGATACGCAGTATTTT. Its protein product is CASSLKGGSTDTQYF.

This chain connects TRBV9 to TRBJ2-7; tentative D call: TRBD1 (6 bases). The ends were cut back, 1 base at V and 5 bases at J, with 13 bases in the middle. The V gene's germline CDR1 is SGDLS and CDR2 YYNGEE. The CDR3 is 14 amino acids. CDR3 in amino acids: CASSVTGTTDEQYF. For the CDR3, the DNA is TGTGCCAGCAGCGTAACCGGGACAACTGACGAGCAGTACTTC.

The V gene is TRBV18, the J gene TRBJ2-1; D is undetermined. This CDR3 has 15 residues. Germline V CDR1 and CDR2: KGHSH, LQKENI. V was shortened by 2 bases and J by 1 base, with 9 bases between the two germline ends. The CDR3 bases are TGTGCCAGCTCACCATCCTCCCCGTCCTACAATGAGCAGTTCTTC. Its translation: CASSPSSPSYNEQFF.

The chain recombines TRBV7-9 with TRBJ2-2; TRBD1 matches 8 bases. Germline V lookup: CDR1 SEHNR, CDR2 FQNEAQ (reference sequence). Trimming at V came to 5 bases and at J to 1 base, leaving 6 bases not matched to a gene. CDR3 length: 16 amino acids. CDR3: CASSQGQDKNTGELFF. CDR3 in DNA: TGTGCCAGCAGCCAGGGACAGGATAAGAACACCGGGGAGCTGTTTTTT.

As DNA, the CDR3 is TGTGCCAGCACCCTGGGACAGGGGGCGCTCAATGAAAAACTGTTTTTT. Residues: CASTLGQGALNEKLFF. The chain couples TRBV28 to TRBJ1-4; 12 bases line up with TRBD1. The CDR3 totals 16 residues. The V and J ends lost 7 bases and 5 bases, in that order; junction bases with no gene match: 8. CDR1 is MDHEN and CDR2 is SYDVKM in the germline V gene.

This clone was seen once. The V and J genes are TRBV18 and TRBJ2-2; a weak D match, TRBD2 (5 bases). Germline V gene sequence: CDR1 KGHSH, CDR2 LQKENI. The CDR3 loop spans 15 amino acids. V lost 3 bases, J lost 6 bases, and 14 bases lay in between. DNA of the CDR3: TGTGCCAGCTCACCTTCGACTTCCGGGGCCGGGGAGCTGTTTTTT. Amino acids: CASSPSTSGAGELFF.

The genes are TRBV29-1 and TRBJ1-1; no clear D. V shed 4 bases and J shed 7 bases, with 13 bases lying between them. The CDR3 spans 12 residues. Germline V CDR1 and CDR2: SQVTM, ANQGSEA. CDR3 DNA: TGCAGCGTTGGTGAGTCTAACGGTGAAGCTTTCTTT. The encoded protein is CSVGESNGEAFF.

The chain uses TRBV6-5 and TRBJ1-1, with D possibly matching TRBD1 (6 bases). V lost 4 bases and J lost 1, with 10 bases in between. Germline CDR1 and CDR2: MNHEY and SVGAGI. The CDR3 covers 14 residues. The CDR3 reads CASSLRQENTEAFF. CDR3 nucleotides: TGTGCCAGCAGTTTACGACAGGAGAACACTGAAGCTTTCTTT.

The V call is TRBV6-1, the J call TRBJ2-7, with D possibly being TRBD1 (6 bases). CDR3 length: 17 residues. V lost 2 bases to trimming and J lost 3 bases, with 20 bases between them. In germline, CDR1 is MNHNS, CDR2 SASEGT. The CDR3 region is CASSESRTALGGYEQYF. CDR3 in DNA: TGTGCCAGCAGTGAATCTAGGACAGCGTTGGGTGGCTACGAGCAGTACTTC.

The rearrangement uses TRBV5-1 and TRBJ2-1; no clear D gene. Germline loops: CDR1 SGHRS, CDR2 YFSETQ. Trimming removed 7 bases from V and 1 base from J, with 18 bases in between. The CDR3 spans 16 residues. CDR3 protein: CASSRSGQVSYNEQFF. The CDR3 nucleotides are TGCGCCAGCTCCCGATCTGGCCAGGTTTCCTACAATGAGCAGTTCTTC.

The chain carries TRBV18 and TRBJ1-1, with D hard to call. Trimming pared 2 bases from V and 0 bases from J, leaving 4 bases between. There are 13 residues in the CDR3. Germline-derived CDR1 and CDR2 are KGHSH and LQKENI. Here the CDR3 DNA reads TGTGCCAGCTCACCAACAATGAACACTGAAGCTTTCTTT. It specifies CASSPTMNTEAFF.

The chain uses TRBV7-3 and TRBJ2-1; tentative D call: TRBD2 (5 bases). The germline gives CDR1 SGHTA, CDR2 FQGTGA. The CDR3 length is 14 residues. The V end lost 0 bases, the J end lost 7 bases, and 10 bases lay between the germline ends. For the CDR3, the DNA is TGTGCCAGCAGCTTAACACTAGTAGGTAATGAGCAGTTCTTC. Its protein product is CASSLTLVGNEQFF.

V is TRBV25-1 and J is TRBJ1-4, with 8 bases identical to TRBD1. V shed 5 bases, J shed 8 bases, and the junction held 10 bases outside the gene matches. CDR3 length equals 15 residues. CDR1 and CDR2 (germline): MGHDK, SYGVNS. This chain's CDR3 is CASSHQGALKEKLFF. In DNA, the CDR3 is TGTGCCAGCAGTCACCAGGGGGCGCTTAAGGAAAAACTGTTTTTT.

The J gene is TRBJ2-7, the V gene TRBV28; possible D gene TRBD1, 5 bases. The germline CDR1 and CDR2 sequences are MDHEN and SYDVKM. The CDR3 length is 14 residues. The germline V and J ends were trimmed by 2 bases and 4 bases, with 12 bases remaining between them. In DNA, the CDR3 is TGTGCCAGCAGTTTACCCGGCAGGGTATACGAGCAGTACTTC. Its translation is CASSLPGRVYEQYF.

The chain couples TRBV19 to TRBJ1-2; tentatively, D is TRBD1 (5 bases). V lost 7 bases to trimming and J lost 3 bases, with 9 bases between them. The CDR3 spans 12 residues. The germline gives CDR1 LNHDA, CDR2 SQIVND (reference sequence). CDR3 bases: TGTGCCAGTAAGGGGTTGGACTATGGCTACACCTTC. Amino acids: CASKGLDYGYTF.

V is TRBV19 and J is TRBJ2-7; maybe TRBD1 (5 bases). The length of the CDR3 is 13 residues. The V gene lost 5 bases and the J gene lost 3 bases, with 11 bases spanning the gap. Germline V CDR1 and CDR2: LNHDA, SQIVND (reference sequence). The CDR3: CASSGLDSYEQYF. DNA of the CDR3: TGTGCCAGTAGTGGGTTAGACAGCTACGAGCAGTACTTC.

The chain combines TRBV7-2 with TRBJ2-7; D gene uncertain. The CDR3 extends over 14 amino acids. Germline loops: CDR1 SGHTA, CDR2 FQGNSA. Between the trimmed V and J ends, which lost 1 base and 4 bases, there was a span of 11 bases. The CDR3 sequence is CASSLDGVSYEQYF. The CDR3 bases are TGTGCCAGCAGCTTAGACGGAGTTAGTTACGAGCAGTACTTC.

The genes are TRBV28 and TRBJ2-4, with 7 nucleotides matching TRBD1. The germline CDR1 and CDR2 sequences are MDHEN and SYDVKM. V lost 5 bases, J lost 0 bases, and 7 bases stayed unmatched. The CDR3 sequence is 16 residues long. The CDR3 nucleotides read TGTGCCAGCAGTCGAGGGGACAGTTTAGCCAAAAACATTCAGTACTTC. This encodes CASSRGDSLAKNIQYF.

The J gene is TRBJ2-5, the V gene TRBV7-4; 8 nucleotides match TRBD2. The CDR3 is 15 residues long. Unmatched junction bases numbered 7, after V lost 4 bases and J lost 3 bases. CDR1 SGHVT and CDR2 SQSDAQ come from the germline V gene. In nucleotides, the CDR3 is TGTGCCAGCAGCTCGTGTCGGGGGGGTGAAGAGACCCAGTACTTC. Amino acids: CASSSCRGGEETQYF.

CDR3 sequence reads: CASSRTGPYGYTF. DNA for the CDR3: TGTGCCAGCAGCCGTACAGGGCCCTATGGCTACACCTTC. The rearrangement uses TRBV7-8 and TRBJ1-2; the D gene is possibly TRBD1 (6 bases). Germline CDR1 SGHVS, CDR2 FQNEAQ. This CDR3 has 13 amino acids. V gave up 5 bases and J gave up 4 bases, with 11 bases separating them. The full variable domain, with the rest looked up from reference TRBV7-8 and TRBJ1-2, is GAGVSQSPRYKVAKRGQDVALRCDPISGHVSLFWYQQALGQGPEFLTYFQNEAQLDKSGLPSDRFFAERPEGSVSTLKIQRTQQEDSAVYLCASSRTGPYGYTFGSGTRLTVV.